These T cell receptor beta chains were read from a single sample in a study of blood T cell repertoires in COVID-19. Repertoires were generated with immunoSEQ multiplex PCR, while TCRdb's copy carries only in-frame clones and drops some. The table shows 250,000 to 350,000 clones, with roughly 83% occurring only once. The sample was peripheral blood. These receptors were obtained from a human donor with COVID-19, enrolled during active disease. The donor label of this sample is uncertain. The CDR3 runs from the conserved cysteine through the conserved F or W. D genes are given only for firm matches. The size of a clone is reported for some rows only, either as once, few or many, or as a class for expanded clones.

d_call j_call v_call clone_size cdr3_nt cdr3_aa
. TRBJ1-1 TRBV28 once TGTGCCAGCCATACCGGGTGGGGGGGAGGTGAAGCTTTCTTT CASHTGWGGGEAFF
. TRBJ1-3 TRBV30 . TGTGCCTGGAGTGTTAACGGGGGAAACACCATATATTTT CAWSVNGGNTIYF
TRBD1 TRBJ1-4 TRBV9 . TGTGCCAGCAGCGGACAGGGGACTGAAAAACTGTTTTTT CASSGQGTEKLFF
. TRBJ1-3 TRBV9 . TGTGCCAGCAGCGTAGGTCGGAGCTCTGGAAACACCATATATTTT CASSVGRSSGNTIYF
. TRBJ2-1 TRBV10-1 . TGCGCCAGCTCCCACACGGTCGGGAATGAGCAGTTCTTC CASSHTVGNEQFF
TRBD2 TRBJ2-3 TRBV9 . TGTGCCAGCAGCATCCCTCGGGAGGGAAAAAGAACAGATACGCAGTATTTT CASSIPREGKRTDTQYF
. TRBJ1-2 TRBV2 . TGTGCCAGCAGTCCAGAGAGAGACAGGCCCAACTATGGCTACACCTTC CASSPERDRPNYGYTF
. TRBJ2-1 TRBV3-1/TRBV3-2 . TGTGCCAGCAGCCGTAGCTCGAGCTCCTACAATGAGCAGTTCTTC CASSRSSSSYNEQFF
TRBD1 TRBJ2-7 TRBV29-1 . TGCAGCGTTGCTCGGGACAGGGGATACGAGCAGTACTTC CSVARDRGYEQYF
. TRBJ2-1 TRBV2 few TGTGCCAGCACCACCCTAGTTGAGCAGTTCTTC CASTTLVEQFF
. TRBJ2-1 TRBV21-1 once TGTGCCAGCAGCAAAGCCCGGACTAGCGGACCCATCTCCTACAATGAGCAGTTCTTC CASSKARTSGPISYNEQFF
. TRBJ2-7 TRBV7-9 . TGTGCCAGCAGCCCTCAGGGGATCTACGAGCAGTACTTC CASSPQGIYEQYF
TRBD1 TRBJ1-2 TRBV19 . TGTGCCAGTAGTCCCAGGACAGGGGATGGCTACACCTTC CASSPRTGDGYTF
TRBD1 TRBJ1-4 TRBV7-9 . TGTGCCAGCAGCGCCACAGGGGAGTTCGAAAAACTGTTTTTT CASSATGEFEKLFF
. TRBJ2-6 TRBV19 . TGTGCCAGTAGTATAAGCCCCTCTGGGGCCAACGTCCTGACTTTC CASSISPSGANVLTF
. TRBJ2-1 TRBV29-1 . TGCAGCGTTGAAGGATTCCCGGGAGAGGTCTACAATGAGCAGTTCTTC CSVEGFPGEVYNEQFF
TRBD1 TRBJ1-2 TRBV30 . TGTGCCTGGAGTATCACAGGGGTAAACTATGGCTACACCTTC CAWSITGVNYGYTF
. TRBJ1-2 TRBV19 . TGTGCCAGTAGTATTTTCGGGACTCCAACCGGCTACACCTTC CASSIFGTPTGYTF
TRBD2 TRBJ2-7 TRBV6-5 . TGTGCCAGCAGTTCGGGGGGACGGAGTTCCTACGAGCAGTACTTC CASSSGGRSSYEQYF
. TRBJ2-7 TRBV18 . TGTGCCAGCTCACCAGACAAAAACTACGAGCAGTACTTC CASSPDKNYEQYF
. TRBJ1-5 TRBV7-9 . TGTGCCAGCAGCTTAGGGCCCAGGGGAAGAAATCAGCCCCAGCATTTT CASSLGPRGRNQPQHF
TRBD2 TRBJ2-5 TRBV5-1 few TGCGCCAGCAGCTCACTAGCGGGAGATGAGACCCAGTACTTC CASSSLAGDETQYF
TRBD1 TRBJ1-6 TRBV7-6 . TGTGCCAGCAGCTTAGATCCAGGGGGCACTTCCTATAATTCACCCCTCCACTTT CASSLDPGGTSYNSPLHF
TRBD1 TRBJ1-5 TRBV30 once TGTGCCTGGAATACCCAGGGGGATCAGCCCCAGCATTTT CAWNTQGDQPQHF
. TRBJ2-7 TRBV6-5 . TGTGCCAGCACCGGGACACTTAGCTCCTACGAGCAGTACTTC CASTGTLSSYEQYF
TRBD1 TRBJ1-3 TRBV28 . TGTGCCAGCAGTTCAGTCCGGACAGGGGCCGGAAACACCATATATTTT CASSSVRTGAGNTIYF
. TRBJ1-1 TRBV28 . TGTGCCAGCAGTGGCAGGGCACGGGTGAACACTGAAGCTTTCTTT CASSGRARVNTEAFF
. TRBJ2-7 TRBV6-5 . TGTGCCAGCACCCCCAATCTATTTTACGAGCAGTACTTC CASTPNLFYEQYF
TRBD2 TRBJ2-1 TRBV5-4 . TGTGCCAGCAGCTTGGGAAGACTAGCGGGAGGAAAAATCTACAATGAGCAGTTCTTC CASSLGRLAGGKIYNEQFF
TRBD1 TRBJ1-2 TRBV9 once TGTGCCAGCAGCGTGGGTCCCGGGACAGGGCGTGAATCTAACTATGGCTACACCTTC CASSVGPGTGRESNYGYTF
. TRBJ2-5 TRBV7-2 few TGTGCCAGCAGCTTAGTACCGGTACAGAACCAAGAGACCCAGTACTTC CASSLVPVQNQETQYF
TRBD1 TRBJ1-2 TRBV28 once TGTGCCAGCAGTTTAGGACAGGGGAGAGGCTACACCTTC CASSLGQGRGYTF
. TRBJ2-1 TRBV10-1 . TGCGCCAGCAGTGAGAATTTGGTGGGAGGGCAGGGGAATGAGCAGTTCTTC CASSENLVGGQGNEQFF
TRBD1 TRBJ2-3 TRBV29-1 . TGCAGCGTACTTCCCCAGGGGGCATTCACAGATACGCAGTATTTT CSVLPQGAFTDTQYF
. TRBJ2-3 TRBV7-2 . TGTGCCAGCAGCCCGGCAGATACGCAGTATTTT CASSPADTQYF
. TRBJ2-3 TRBV5-4 . TGTGCCAGCAGCTTAGGGAGGCCTAGCACAGATACGCAGTATTTT CASSLGRPSTDTQYF
. TRBJ2-2 TRBV19 . TGTGCCAGTAGTATACAGATGAACACCGGGGAGCTGTTTTTT CASSIQMNTGELFF
TRBD1 TRBJ2-7 TRBV7-2 . TGTGCCAGCAGCAGCCGGGACAGCTCCTACGAGCAGTACTTC CASSSRDSSYEQYF
TRBD1 TRBJ1-4 TRBV5-8 . TGTGCCAGCAGACAAACAGGGGATAATGAAAAACTGTTTTTT CASRQTGDNEKLFF